These 28 T cell receptor beta chains were all obtained from the same sample, sequenced in a study of graft-versus-host responses after intestinal transplantation. These receptors are not linked to any known antigen. TCRdb's table, derived via immunoSEQ multiplex PCR, lists solely in-frame clones and lacks some. The data show about 90,000 clones, with roughly 85% seen just once and 0.83% held by the top ten. The source material was unstimulated CD4+ T cells sorted from spleen or lymph node cells, sampled before intestinal transplant. All receptors come from a human donor who received an intestinal transplant.

The rearrangement links TRBV18 to TRBJ2-3; 11 bases are shared with TRBD2. The CDR3 is made up of 16 amino acids. CDR1 KGHSH and CDR2 LQKENI come from the germline V gene. V lost 3 bases and J lost 6; bases outside the gene matches: 8. CDR3 sequence (DNA): TGTGCCAGCTCACCCTTGACTAGCGGGACAGGGGATACGCAGTATTTT. It encodes CASSPLTSGTGDTQYF.

This sequence joins TRBV28 and TRBJ1-4, with D possibly being TRBD1 (6 bases). This CDR3 has 15 residues. CDR1 MDHEN and CDR2 SYDVKM come from the germline V gene. Trimming pared 3 bases from V and 8 bases from J, leaving 16 bases between. The CDR3 loop is CASSLPQGSNEKLFF. The CDR3 DNA reads TGTGCCAGCAGTTTGCCACAGGGCTCGAACGAAAAACTGTTTTTT.

The V and J genes are TRBV28 and TRBJ2-7; D is possibly TRBD1 (6 bases). CDR3 length: 13 amino acids. CDR1 and CDR2 (germline): MDHEN, SYDVKM. Trimming pared 3 bases from V and 2 bases from J, leaving 8 bases between. CDR3 sequence reads: CASSLQGPYEQYF. CDR3 bases: TGTGCCAGCAGTTTGCAGGGGCCCTACGAGCAGTACTTC.

The V call is TRBV28, the J call TRBJ2-7, with 8 bases matching TRBD1. The CDR3 is made up of 12 amino acids. With 11 bases clipped from V and 7 bases from J, the junction kept 10 bases outside the gene matches. CDR1 is MDHEN, CDR2 SYDVKM, per germline. The CDR3 is CAFTDRAGEQYF. The DNA of the CDR3 is TGTGCCTTCACGGACAGGGCGGGGGAGCAGTACTTC. Using reference TRBV28 and TRBJ2-7 for the parts outside the CDR3, the full variable domain is DVKVTQSSRYLVKRTGEKVFLECVQDMDHENMFWYRQDPGLGLRLIYFSYDVKMKEKGDIPEGYSVSREKKERFSLILESASTNQTSMYLCAFTDRAGEQYFGPGTRLTVT.

The chain employs TRBV10-2 and TRBJ2-1, with TRBD1 as a possible D gene (5 bases). Trimming took 0 bases from V and 6 from J, leaving 12 bases between them. The CDR3 loop spans 15 amino acids. Germline V gene data show CDR1 as WSHSY and CDR2 as SAAADI. The CDR3 sequence is CASSESRNRGNEQFF. The CDR3 DNA sequence: TGCGCCAGCAGTGAGTCAAGGAATAGGGGCAATGAGCAGTTCTTC.

The V and J genes are TRBV25-1 and TRBJ1-2; D is undetermined. Trimming cost V 1 base and J 8 bases, with 11 bases left between them. Germline V gene lookup returns CDR1 MGHDK and CDR2 SYGVNS. The CDR3 is made up of 13 amino acids. The CDR3, as DNA: TGTGCCAGCAGTGAATCAAGAGGGCGCGGCTACACCTTC. Encoded protein: CASSESRGRGYTF.

CDR3 protein: CASSSRLFGLVYTGELFF. The CDR3, as DNA: TGTGCCAGCAGCTCCCGTTTATTCGGACTAGTCTACACCGGGGAGCTGTTTTTT. This chain connects TRBV12-1 to TRBJ2-2; the table calls TRBD2, which could not be checked here. TRBV12-1 is an annotated pseudogene. The CDR3 consists of 18 residues.

The chain couples TRBV6-1 to TRBJ1-2; no definite D call. This CDR3 has 13 amino acids. From germline, CDR1 is MNHNS and CDR2 SASEGT. V gave up 8 bases and J gave up 6 bases, with 16 bases separating them. The CDR3 protein is CASLPLSGDGYTF. The CDR3 coding sequence is TGTGCCAGCCTCCCCCTCAGTGGAGATGGCTACACCTTC.

This rearrangement joins TRBV7-2 to TRBJ2-7; 11 positions match TRBD2. With 1 base clipped from V and 4 bases from J, the junction kept 3 bases outside the gene matches. This CDR3 region has 15 residues. The germline V gene has CDR1 SGHTA and CDR2 FQGNSA. The CDR3 spells CASSLVSGGAYEQYF. CDR3 nucleotide sequence: TGTGCCAGCAGCTTAGTTAGCGGGGGGGCTTACGAGCAGTACTTC. The variable domain in full, with the rest retrieved from reference TRBV7-2 and TRBJ2-7, is GAGVSQSPSNKVTEKGKDVELRCDPISGHTALYWYRQSLGQGLEFLIYFQGNSAPDKSGLPSDRFSAERTGGSVSTLTIQRTQQEDSAVYLCASSLVSGGAYEQYFGPGTRLTVT.

The V and J genes are TRBV7-9 and TRBJ1-1; TRBD1 is a possible D gene (5 bases). This CDR3 is built from 12 residues. V lost 7 bases and J 5 bases, leaving 11 bases between the germline ends. Per germline, CDR1 SEHNR and CDR2 FQNEAQ (reference sequence). The CDR3 sequence is CASNRGWTEAFF. CDR3 bases: TGTGCCAGCAACCGGGGGTGGACTGAAGCTTTCTTT.

With regard to this clone: This sample includes further DNA sequences coding for the same CDR3. V usage is TRBV4-1 and J usage is TRBJ2-5; tentative D call: TRBD2 (5 bases). Germline V lookup: CDR1 MGHRA, CDR2 YSYEKL. The CDR3 extends over 13 amino acids. V was clipped by 1 base and J by 5 bases, with 8 bases between them. The DNA for the CDR3 is TGCGCCAGCAGCCAAGTTACGGGGGAGACCCAGTACTTC. As protein: CASSQVTGETQYF.

The CDR3 spells CASSTVEGARQYF. The CDR3 DNA is TGTGCCAGTAGTACGGTGGAGGGGGCGCGACAGTACTTC. The chain couples TRBV19 to TRBJ2-7; D may be TRBD1 (7 bases). V gave up 4 bases and J gave up 10 bases, with 17 bases separating them. The CDR3 extends over 13 amino acids. Germline CDR1 is LNHDA and CDR2 is SQIVND (reference sequence).

J is TRBJ1-6 and V is TRBV6-1; 9 nucleotides match TRBD1. The germline CDR1 and CDR2 sequences are MNHNS and SASEGT. V gave up 3 bases and J gave up 5 bases; unmatched junction bases: 5. The CDR3 is 16 amino acids. CDR3: CASSDGQGWDNSPLHF. The CDR3 nucleotides are TGTGCCAGCAGTGACGGACAGGGGTGGGATAATTCACCCCTCCACTTT.

Here the CDR3 DNA reads TGTGCCAGCAGTCGAAGCTGGGGCGGAAATGAGCAGTTCTTC. Translating gives CASSRSWGGNEQFF. The V call is TRBV7-9, the J call TRBJ2-1; D is possibly TRBD1 (5 bases). CDR1 is SEHNR, CDR2 FQNEAQ, per germline (reference sequence). The length of the CDR3 is 14 residues. Trimming removed 6 bases at V and 7 bases at J, with 16 bases between.

The chain recombines TRBV11-1 with TRBJ2-7; D uncertain. This CDR3 region has 15 residues. V lost 4 bases, J lost 3 bases, and 16 bases lay in between. In germline, CDR1 is SGHAT, CDR2 FQDESV (reference sequence). The CDR3 DNA sequence: TGTGCCAGCAGCTCCGACGCAGGTACCGACTACGAGCAGTACTTC. This codes for CASSSDAGTDYEQYF. The entire variable domain, with the rest obtained from reference TRBV11-1 and TRBJ2-7, is as follows: EAEVAQSPRYKITEKSQAVAFWCDPISGHATLYWYRQILGQGPELLVQFQDESVVDDSQLPKDRFSAERLKGVDSTLKIQPAELGDSAMYLCASSSDAGTDYEQYFGPGTRLTVT.

The rearrangement joins TRBV29-1 to TRBJ2-3; D may be TRBD1 (6 bases). The germline V gene has CDR1 SQVTM and CDR2 ANQGSEA. Trimming took 3 bases from V and 1 from J, leaving 11 bases between them. This CDR3 contains 14 residues. The CDR3 spells CSVDTGFGTDTQYF. The DNA for the CDR3 is TGCAGCGTTGATACAGGGTTCGGCACAGATACGCAGTATTTT.

The rearrangement joins TRBV2 to TRBJ1-5, with D unresolved. Germline lookup yields CDR1 SNHLY and CDR2 FYNNEI. Trimming removed 4 bases at V and 6 bases at J, with 13 bases between. This CDR3 has 14 amino acids. CDR3 sequence: CASSGGQVVQPQHF. The CDR3, as DNA: TGTGCCAGCAGTGGTGGGCAGGTGGTTCAGCCCCAGCATTTT.

The chain is built from TRBV5-5 and TRBJ1-6, with unresolved D. This CDR3 has 12 residues. Deletions cut 4 bases from V and 16 bases from J, with 15 bases between. The V gene's germline CDR1 is SGHKS and CDR2 YYEKEE (reference sequence). CDR3: CASSPSVYGLHF. CDR3 DNA: TGTGCCAGCAGCCCTAGTGTGTATGGACTCCACTTT.

V is TRBV27 and J is TRBJ1-6; D is possibly TRBD1 (6 bases). The CDR3 contains 12 residues. CDR1 is MNHEY and CDR2 is SMNVEV in the germline V gene (reference sequence). V was cut by 7 bases and J by 10 bases, with 11 bases left in between. The CDR3 sequence is CASTTGTSPLHF. The CDR3 nucleotides are TGTGCCAGCACCACAGGGACCTCACCCCTCCACTTT.

The rearrangement links TRBV27 to TRBJ2-1; TRBD1 matches 7 bases. Per germline, CDR1 MNHEY and CDR2 SMNVEV (reference sequence). V shed 5 bases and J 4 bases; nucleotides not matched to a gene: 17. CDR3 size: 18 residues. The CDR3 DNA follows: TGTGCCAGCAGTCTCAGACAGGGTTTCACAAGCCCATACAATGAGCAGTTCTTC. Protein product: CASSLRQGFTSPYNEQFF.

The chain has TRBV5-8 and TRBJ2-5, with 7 positions matching TRBD2. V shed 0 bases and J 2 bases; nucleotides not matched to a gene: 4. Germline CDR1 SGHTS, CDR2 YDEGEE. This CDR3 is built from 15 residues. CDR3 amino acids: CASSLGGGGQETQYF. The CDR3 coding sequence is TGTGCCAGCAGCTTGGGGGGGGGAGGTCAAGAGACCCAGTACTTC.

V is TRBV5-1 and J is TRBJ2-3; 8 bases match TRBD2. CDR3 length: 16 residues. Unmatched junction bases numbered 3, after V lost 0 bases and J lost 0 bases. CDR1 is SGHRS, CDR2 YFSETQ, per germline. The CDR3 DNA reads as TGCGCCAGCAGCTTGGGGCCTAGCGGGAGCACAGATACGCAGTATTTT. As protein: CASSLGPSGSTDTQYF.

The chain carries TRBV5-6 and TRBJ1-1; D remains unclear. V lost 0 bases and J 5 bases, leaving 14 bases between the germline ends. Per germline, CDR1 SGHDT and CDR2 YYEEEE. The CDR3 has 15 residues. CDR3 in DNA: TGTGCCAGCAGCTTGGGGCCGGGGAGGGAGACTGAAGCTTTCTTT. Amino acids: CASSLGPGRETEAFF. Combining the CDR3 with reference TRBV5-6 and TRBJ1-1 gives the whole variable domain DAGVTQSPTHLIKTRGQQVTLRCSPKSGHDTVSWYQQALGQGPQFIFQYYEEEERQRGNFPDRFSGHQFPNYSSELNVNALLLGDSALYLCASSLGPGRETEAFFGQGTRLTVV.

The rearrangement links TRBV5-4 to TRBJ2-5, with 8 nucleotides matching TRBD1. The J call may be mistaken, given a closer DNA end match to TRBJ2-7. Per germline, CDR1 SGHNT and CDR2 YYREEE (reference sequence). CDR3 length: 17 amino acids. The CDR3 DNA follows: TGTGCCAGCAGCTTGAAATCCGGGACAGGCATCTCCTACGAGCAGTACTTC. It yields the protein CASSLKSGTGISYEQYF.

This chain joins TRBV6-1 and TRBJ2-7, with TRBD2 matching 8 bases. V dropped 4 bases and J dropped 0; count of bases not matched to a gene: 5. The CDR3 totals 15 residues. In germline, CDR1 is MNHNS, CDR2 SASEGT. The CDR3 DNA is TGTGCCAGCAGTGTAATAGCGGGGAGCTCCTACGAGCAGTACTTC. Protein: CASSVIAGSSYEQYF.

The chain has TRBV6-1 and TRBJ2-7, with 7 bases identical to TRBD2. The CDR3 is 13 residues long. The V and J ends lost 5 bases and 3 bases, in that order; junction bases with no gene match: 4. Germline V CDR1 and CDR2: MNHNS, SASEGT. In DNA, the CDR3 is TGTGCCAGCAGTCGAGCGGGGAACTACGAGCAGTACTTC. This gives the protein CASSRAGNYEQYF.

This chain links TRBV7-5 with TRBJ2-2; the table's D call TRBD2 went unverified against the DNA. TRBV7-5 counts as a pseudogene. The CDR3 extends over 15 amino acids. Written as DNA, the CDR3 is TGTGCCAGAAGCCCTCCGGGGGGCCACACCGGGGAGCTGTTTTTT. This codes for CARSPPGGHTGELFF.

The chain recombines TRBV5-1 with TRBJ2-7; 9 bases agree with TRBD1. CDR3 length: 15 amino acids. The J segment lost 6 bases and the V segment lost 4 bases, leaving 11 bases of the junction unmatched. Germline V lookup: CDR1 SGHRS, CDR2 YFSETQ. The CDR3 bases are TGCGCCAGCAGCCAAGTCCCGGGACAGGGTAGCGAGCAGTACTTC. It yields the protein CASSQVPGQGSEQYF.